Presented here are 31 T cell receptor beta chains from one specimen sequenced in a study of Ad26.COV2.S vaccination and SARS-CoV-2 variants. Repertoires were generated with immunoSEQ multiplex PCR, while TCRdb's copy carries only in-frame clones and drops some. Among more than 300,000 clones listed, about 88% were seen once. Treatment indicated: 15 to 20 received Ad26.COV2.S at low or high dose, single or two shots; a few received placebo; per-sample allocation not given. After the first vaccine or placebo injection, samples were drawn on day 63. The input for sequencing was peripheral blood, taken in a trial of Ad26.COV2.S vaccine versus placebo. The receptor set was obtained from a person aged 18-60 years who received the Ad26.COV2.S COVID-19 vaccine or a placebo.

The chain has TRBV11-2 and TRBJ2-5; TRBD1 agrees at 11 bases. After removal of 1 base from V and 7 bases from J, the junction contained 17 bases not matched to a gene. Germline CDR1 and CDR2: SGHAT and FQNNGV. CDR3 size: 19 residues. This CDR3 reads CASSLGYRGTGGSGRTQYF. The CDR3 DNA is TGTGCCAGCAGCTTAGGGTATCGAGGGACAGGGGGGTCCGGGAGGACCCAGTACTTC.

The chain links TRBV7-8 to TRBJ2-2, with D possibly being TRBD2 (6 bases). In germline, CDR1 is SGHVS, CDR2 FQNEAQ. V lost 5 bases, J lost 7 bases, and 23 bases lay in between. The CDR3 covers 17 residues. The CDR3 nucleotides are TGTGCCAGCAGCCGGATAAGTCTCGGGAGCGCTGGCGGGGAGCTGTTTTTT. Translating gives CASSRISLGSAGGELFF.

The genes are TRBV30 and TRBJ2-3; tentative D call: TRBD2 (6 bases). The CDR3 is made up of 14 amino acids. Germline loops: CDR1 GTSNPN, CDR2 SVGIG (reference sequence). V lost 6 bases and J lost 0, with 13 bases in between. The chain's CDR3 is CACVGTASTDTQYF. The CDR3 nucleotides are TGTGCCTGCGTCGGGACTGCCAGCACAGATACGCAGTATTTT.

The chain links TRBV27 to TRBJ1-5; D remains ambiguous. With 3 bases removed from V and 2 bases from J, the gap between germline ends came to 5 bases. The CDR3 is 13 amino acids. From germline, CDR1 is MNHEY and CDR2 SMNVEV (reference sequence). As DNA, the CDR3 is TGTGCCAGCAGTTTTAGGGGCAATCAGCCCCAGCATTTT. It codes for CASSFRGNQPQHF.

The rearrangement joins TRBV2 to TRBJ1-5, with TRBD1 as a possible D gene (5 bases). This CDR3 region has 14 residues. Trimming stripped 6 bases from V and 6 bases from J, with 15 bases between. CDR1 and CDR2 (germline): SNHLY, FYNNEI. CDR3 sequence reads: CASSYIGVGQPQHF. The CDR3, as DNA: TGTGCCAGCAGCTATATAGGGGTCGGTCAGCCCCAGCATTTT.

CDR3 DNA sequence: TGTGCCTGGAGTTTCCTCACCCAGAGTGAAGCTTTCTTT. Translating gives CAWSFLTQSEAFF. The chain is built from TRBV30 and TRBJ1-1, with no clear D. The ends were cut back, 2 bases at V and 7 bases at J, with 14 bases in the middle. CDR1 is GTSNPN, CDR2 SVGIG, per germline (reference sequence). The CDR3 length is 13 residues.

The chain recombines TRBV10-3 with TRBJ2-5, with D perhaps being TRBD1 or TRBD2 (6 bases each). This CDR3 has 14 residues. CDR1 is ENHRY, CDR2 SYGVKD, per germline. V lost 3 bases, J lost 6 bases, and 14 bases lay in between. This chain's CDR3 is CAISDGWGAQTQYF. The CDR3 DNA sequence: TGTGCCATCAGTGATGGGTGGGGGGCTCAGACCCAGTACTTC.

This clone was counted a few times. This rearrangement joins TRBV7-6 to TRBJ1-3; 11 nucleotides match TRBD1. Germline trimming cut 8 bases from V and 4 bases from J; bases unmatched to any gene: 4. The CDR3 consists of 14 residues. Looked up from germline, CDR1 is SGHVS and CDR2 is FNYEAQ. The CDR3, as DNA: TGTGCCAGCGGACAGGGGGCTGGAGGAAACACCATATATTTT. This gives the protein CASGQGAGGNTIYF.

CDR3 bases: TGTGCCAGCAGCGTGGACCTAGCGGGAGGGCCGGGGACGCAGTATTTT. Residues: CASSVDLAGGPGTQYF. V is TRBV9 and J is TRBJ2-3; TRBD2 matches 12 bases. The CDR3 totals 16 residues. The V and J ends lost 2 bases and 9 bases, in that order; junction bases with no gene match: 10. Germline V CDR1 and CDR2: SGDLS, YYNGEE.

V usage is TRBV4-1 and J usage is TRBJ1-5, with D tentatively TRBD1 (6 bases). Germline V gives CDR1 MGHRA, CDR2 YSYEKL. V lost 2 bases and J 4 bases, leaving 12 bases between the germline ends. CDR3 length equals 15 residues. The DNA of the CDR3 is TGCGCCAGCAGCCAAACAGGGAGGGGAAATCAGCCCCAGCATTTT. It translates to CASSQTGRGNQPQHF.

This chain links TRBV30 with TRBJ2-7; D is unresolved. Trimming removed 1 base at V and 3 bases at J, with 7 bases between. The CDR3 has 12 residues. CDR1 is GTSNPN and CDR2 is SVGIG in the germline V gene (reference sequence). This chain's CDR3 is CAWSARSYEQYF. In DNA, the CDR3 is TGTGCCTGGAGTGCGAGGAGCTACGAGCAGTACTTC.

This CDR3 is CASSPYGDTQYF. The CDR3 coding sequence is TGTGCCAGCTCACCCTATGGAGATACGCAGTATTTT. This rearrangement joins TRBV18 to TRBJ2-3, with D hard to call. V was trimmed by 3 bases and J by 5 bases, leaving 6 bases between them. The CDR3 is 12 amino acids. CDR1 and CDR2 (germline): KGHSH, LQKENI.

The chain couples TRBV5-1 to TRBJ1-3, with D possibly TRBD1 on 5 matching bases. This CDR3 contains 13 residues. Germline CDR1 is SGHRS and CDR2 is YFSETQ. The germline V and J ends were trimmed by 4 bases and 7 bases, with 12 bases remaining between them. In nucleotides, the CDR3 is TGCGCCAGCAGCCAGGGACTAGGGAACACCATATATTTT. It specifies CASSQGLGNTIYF.

The V and J genes are TRBV5-4 and TRBJ2-7; TRBD1 matches 8 bases. The CDR3 runs to 15 residues. In germline, CDR1 is SGHNT, CDR2 YYREEE (reference sequence). Trimming took 4 bases from V and 4 from J; bases not matched to a gene: 10. In DNA form, the CDR3 reads TGTGCCAGCAGCCCCCGACAGGGGCAGGAGTACGAGCAGTACTTC. This codes for CASSPRQGQEYEQYF.

This sequence joins TRBV7-3 and TRBJ1-2; no reliable D call. Trimming cost V 4 bases and J 3 bases, with 18 bases left between them. Germline V gene data show CDR1 as SGHTA and CDR2 as FQGTGA. The CDR3 runs to 16 residues. Here the CDR3 reads CASSSIVFRADYGYTF. For the CDR3, the DNA is TGTGCCAGCAGCTCTATAGTCTTTCGGGCGGACTATGGCTACACCTTC.

The genes are TRBV4-3 and TRBJ2-7; 7 bases fit TRBD1. Trimming took 4 bases from V and 3 from J; bases not matched to a gene: 9. This CDR3 is built from 15 residues. CDR1 is LGHNA and CDR2 is YSLEER in the germline V gene. The CDR3 sequence is CASSLTGWVNYEQYF. CDR3 nucleotides: TGCGCCAGCAGCCTGACAGGGTGGGTGAACTACGAGCAGTACTTC.

This chain joins TRBV6-5 and TRBJ2-7; 10 nucleotides line up with TRBD2. The CDR3 runs to 15 residues. The V gene end was trimmed by 6 bases and the J gene end by 0 bases; junction bases not matched to a gene: 5. Germline CDR1 and CDR2: MNHEY and SVGAGI. The CDR3 sequence is CASSILAGSSYEQYF. CDR3 DNA sequence: TGTGCCAGCAGCATACTAGCGGGAAGCTCCTACGAGCAGTACTTC.

The V call is TRBV11-2, the J call TRBJ1-2; 11 bases are a match to TRBD1. The junction had 8 bases not matched to a gene; V was cut back by 0 bases and J by 8 bases. In germline, CDR1 is SGHAT, CDR2 FQNNGV. This CDR3 is 16 amino acids long. The CDR3 DNA reads as TGTGCCAGCAGCTTAGAAGGGACAGGGGGTGTAAGGGGCTACACCTTC. It yields the protein CASSLEGTGGVRGYTF.

V and J are TRBV9 and TRBJ2-2, with 7 bases aligning to TRBD1. The germline V gene has CDR1 SGDLS and CDR2 YYNGEE. CDR3 length: 14 amino acids. Trimming removed 3 bases from V and 6 bases from J; junction bases left unmatched: 5. As DNA, the CDR3 is TGTGCCAGCAGCGCAAGACAGGGTGCCGGGGAGCTGTTTTTT. Amino acids: CASSARQGAGELFF.

This rearrangement joins TRBV30 to TRBJ2-3; TRBD2 is a possible D gene (7 bases). CDR1 GTSNPN and CDR2 SVGIG come from the germline V gene (reference sequence). V lost 4 bases and J lost 4, with 9 bases in between. The CDR3 is 12 residues long. CDR3 sequence (DNA): TGTGCCTGGAACGGGGGGCCAGATACGCAGTATTTT. Translated: CAWNGGPDTQYF. The full variable domain, in which reference TRBV30 and TRBJ2-3 provide the parts outside the CDR3, is SQTIHQWPATLVQPVGSPLSLECTVEGTSNPNLYWYRQAAGRGLQLLFYSVGIGQISSEVPQNLSASRPQDRQFILSSKKLLLSDSGFYLCAWNGGPDTQYFGPGTRLTVL.

This chain joins TRBV3-1 (or the pseudogene TRBV3-2) and TRBJ2-3, with TRBD1 as a possible D gene (5 bases). The CDR3 extends over 16 amino acids. V was cut by 1 base and J by 1 base, with 12 bases left in between. Germline lookup yields CDR1 LGHDT and CDR2 YNNKEL (reference sequence). For the CDR3, the DNA is TGTGCCAGCAGCCAAGTGGTAGGGGTCGGCACAGATACGCAGTATTTT. Amino acids: CASSQVVGVGTDTQYF.

This clone was recorded only once. The rearrangement links TRBV6-5 to TRBJ2-7; tentatively, D is TRBD1 (7 bases). Germline CDR1 and CDR2: MNHEY and SVGAGI. Trimming pared 4 bases from V and 0 bases from J, leaving 16 bases between. CDR3 length: 16 residues. The CDR3 reads CASSSGGTASSYEQYF. The CDR3 coding sequence is TGTGCCAGCAGTTCAGGGGGGACAGCGAGCTCCTACGAGCAGTACTTC.

V usage is TRBV14 and J usage is TRBJ1-2; D remains ambiguous. The CDR3 is made up of 16 amino acids. Trimming cost V 0 bases and J 8 bases, with 19 bases left between them. In germline, CDR1 is SGHDN, CDR2 FVKESK. The CDR3 sequence: CASSQDPIVYPGGYTF. CDR3 sequence (DNA): TGTGCCAGCAGCCAAGACCCAATTGTTTATCCCGGGGGCTACACCTTC.

V and J are TRBV9 and TRBJ1-6, with D possibly matching TRBD1 (6 bases). V was clipped by 0 bases and J by 5 bases, with 12 bases between them. CDR1 is SGDLS and CDR2 is YYNGEE in the germline V gene. The length of the CDR3 is 16 residues. CDR3 DNA: TGTGCCAGCAGCGTAGGGCCTACAGGGCATAATTCACCCCTCCACTTT. Protein sequence: CASSVGPTGHNSPLHF.

This chain connects TRBV20-1 to TRBJ2-5, with D hard to call. This CDR3 comprises 11 residues. Germline-derived CDR1 and CDR2 are DFQATT and SNEGSKA (reference sequence). Trimming removed 6 bases from V and 4 bases from J, with 9 bases in between. Written as DNA, the CDR3 is TGCAGTGCCATTAGTGGAGAGACCCAGTACTTC. This gives the protein CSAISGETQYF.

The chain joins TRBV6-2 or TRBV6-3 to TRBJ2-7, with D hard to call. This CDR3 contains 14 residues. The germline CDR1 and CDR2 sequences are MNHEY and SVGEGT. Trimming took off 0 bases at V and 1 base at J, with 7 bases between the two ends. The CDR3 loop is CASSYSAKSYEQYF. In nucleotides, the CDR3 is TGTGCCAGCAGTTACTCGGCCAAATCCTACGAGCAGTACTTC.

V gene TRBV5-4 combines with J gene TRBJ2-3, with D possibly matching TRBD2 (6 bases). The CDR3 is 14 amino acids. Germline CDR1 and CDR2: SGHNT and YYREEE (reference sequence). V was trimmed by 3 bases and J by 5 bases, leaving 13 bases between them. The CDR3 reads CASSWARRGDTQYF. The CDR3 nucleotides read TGTGCCAGCAGCTGGGCCCGGAGGGGAGATACGCAGTATTTT.

The chain has TRBV19 and TRBJ2-2, with D unclear. This CDR3 comprises 14 residues. V lost 4 bases to trimming and J lost 1 base, with 7 bases between them. Germline lookup yields CDR1 LNHDA and CDR2 SQIVND (reference sequence). The CDR3 DNA reads as TGTGCCAGTAGTACATCCTGGAACACCGGGGAGCTGTTTTTT. Amino acids: CASSTSWNTGELFF.

The CDR3, as DNA: TGTGCCAGCTCACCAGAAGTTCGAGGGGGCGTCGAGCAGTACTTC. Translation: CASSPEVRGGVEQYF. This chain links TRBV18 with TRBJ2-7, with 7 nucleotides matching TRBD1. The junction had 10 bases not matched to a gene; V was cut back by 2 bases and J by 6 bases. CDR1 is KGHSH, CDR2 LQKENI, per germline. CDR3 size: 15 residues.

This chain connects TRBV5-6 to TRBJ2-7; 9 bases agree with TRBD1. The V and J ends lost 4 bases and 5 bases, in that order; junction bases with no gene match: 10. CDR1 and CDR2 from the germline V gene are SGHDT and YYEEEE. The CDR3 is 15 residues long. Here the CDR3 reads CASSPGQGARDEQYF. For the CDR3, the DNA is TGTGCCAGCAGCCCGGGACAGGGCGCTCGGGACGAGCAGTACTTC.

This chain joins TRBV3-1 (or the pseudogene TRBV3-2) and TRBJ1-1; D gene unclear. V was cut by 6 bases and J by 1 base, with 12 bases left in between. CDR1 and CDR2 from the germline V gene are LGHDT and YNNKEL (reference sequence). The CDR3 loop spans 14 amino acids. Written as DNA, the CDR3 is TGTGCCAGCAGACCCGGACCGTCGAACACTGAAGCTTTCTTT. Its protein is CASRPGPSNTEAFF.